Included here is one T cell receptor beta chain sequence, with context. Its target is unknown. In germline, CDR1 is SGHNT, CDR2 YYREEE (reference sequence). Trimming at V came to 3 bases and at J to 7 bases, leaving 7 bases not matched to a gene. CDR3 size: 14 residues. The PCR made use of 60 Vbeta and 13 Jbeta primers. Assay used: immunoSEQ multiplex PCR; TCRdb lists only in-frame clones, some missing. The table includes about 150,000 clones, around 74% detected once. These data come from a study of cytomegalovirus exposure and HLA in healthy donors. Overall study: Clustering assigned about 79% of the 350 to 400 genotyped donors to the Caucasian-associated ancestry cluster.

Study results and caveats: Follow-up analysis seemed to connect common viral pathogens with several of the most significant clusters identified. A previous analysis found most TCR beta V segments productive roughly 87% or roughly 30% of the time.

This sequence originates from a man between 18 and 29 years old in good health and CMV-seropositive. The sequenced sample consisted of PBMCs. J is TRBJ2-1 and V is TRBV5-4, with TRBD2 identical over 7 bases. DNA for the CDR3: TGTGCCAGCAGCTCCGCGGCAGCGGGAAATGAGCAGTTCTTC. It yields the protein CASSSAAAGNEQFF.